Listed below are T cell receptor beta chains from one sample, sequenced in a study of blood T cell repertoires in COVID-19. Produced via immunoSEQ multiplex PCR; TCRdb's table is partial and in-frame only. This repertoire shows about 120,000 clones, 60% to 85% found once; its top ten account for about 2.3%. The specimen sequenced was peripheral blood. These receptors were obtained from a man aged 70 or older with acute or convalescent COVID-19. Each CDR3 is given with its conserved first and last residue. The D gene is left open where the match is weak. A row's size may be missing; if present it is once, few, many or a size class.

size,J,V,D,CDR3,DNA
.,TRBJ1-5,TRBV12-5,.,CASGLGTLGNQPQHF,TGTGCTAGTGGTTTGGGGACATTGGGCAATCAGCCCCAGCATTTT
.,TRBJ1-2,TRBV19,TRBD1,CASRDRLGNYGYTF,TGTGCCAGTAGGGACAGGCTCGGAAACTATGGCTACACCTTC
few,TRBJ2-7,TRBV10-3,.,CAISALSYEQYF,TGTGCCATCAGTGCTCTTTCCTACGAGCAGTACTTC
once,TRBJ2-3,TRBV7-2,.,CASSLVGLETDTQYF,TGTGCCAGCAGCTTAGTGGGGCTAGAAACAGATACGCAGTATTTT
.,TRBJ1-2,TRBV29-1,.,CSVLAVTAGYTF,TGCAGCGTCTTGGCGGTGACGGCTGGCTACACCTTC
.,TRBJ2-5,TRBV18,.,CASSYRVQETQYF,TGTGCCAGCTCCTATCGGGTACAAGAGACCCAGTACTTC
few,TRBJ1-1,TRBV3-1/TRBV3-2,.,CASSQKLNTEAFF,TGTGCCAGCAGCCAAAAACTTAACACTGAAGCTTTCTTT
once,TRBJ1-1,TRBV5-1,.,CASSAGVGSEAFF,TGCGCCAGCAGCGCGGGGGTGGGATCTGAAGCTTTCTTT
.,TRBJ2-7,TRBV6-6,TRBD2,CASRPSGGHEQYF,TGTGCCAGCAGACCGAGCGGGGGGCACGAGCAGTACTTC
many,TRBJ2-6,TRBV5-1,.,CASSVTGSPGANVLTF,TGCGCCAGCAGCGTCACAGGCAGCCCTGGGGCCAACGTCCTGACTTTC
.,TRBJ2-5,TRBV5-4,.,CASSFGSDGETQYF,TGTGCCAGCAGCTTCGGGAGCGACGGAGAGACCCAGTACTTC
.,TRBJ1-2,TRBV30,TRBD1,CAWSTQGPNYGYTF,TGTGCCTGGAGTACACAGGGGCCCAACTATGGCTACACCTTC
.,TRBJ2-6,TRBV7-8,.,CASSKSLSGANVLTF,TGTGCCAGCAGCAAAAGCCTTTCCGGGGCCAACGTCCTGACTTTC
.,TRBJ2-5,TRBV7-7,.,CASSLGGDDETQYF,TGTGCTAGCAGCTTGGGCGGGGACGATGAGACCCAGTACTTC
.,TRBJ2-1,TRBV7-2,.,CASSLTSYNEQFF,TGTGCCAGCAGCTTGACTAGCTACAATGAGCAGTTCTTC
.,TRBJ2-2,TRBV13,TRBD2,CASSEGTSGYLGGELFF,TGTGCCAGCAGCGAGGGAACTAGCGGGTATCTTGGGGGGGAGCTGTTTTTT
.,TRBJ1-2,TRBV5-4,.,CASSIIGANYGYTF,TGTGCCAGCAGCATAATCGGAGCTAACTATGGCTACACCTTC
.,TRBJ2-5,TRBV5-5,.,CASSLDRVQETQYF,TGTGCCAGCAGCTTGGACAGGGTCCAAGAGACCCAGTACTTC
.,TRBJ2-7,TRBV10-1,TRBD2,CASPLAGGDYEQYF,TGCGCCAGCCCTTTGGCGGGGGGGGACTACGAGCAGTACTTC
many,TRBJ1-2,TRBV5-6,TRBD1,CASSWHATGVYGYTF,TGTGCCAGCAGCTGGCATGCGACAGGGGTTTATGGCTACACCTTC
.,TRBJ2-7,TRBV6-2/TRBV6-3,TRBD1,CASSPDRGISYEQYF,TGTGCCAGCAGCCCCGACAGGGGGATTTCCTACGAGCAGTACTTC
few,TRBJ1-1,TRBV3-1/TRBV3-2,.,CASSQEGRPKAFF,TGTGCCAGCAGCCAAGAAGGCAGGCCCAAAGCTTTCTTT
.,TRBJ1-1,TRBV6-5,.,CASSYSAVWNTEAFF,TGTGCCAGCAGTTACTCGGCTGTTTGGAACACTGAAGCTTTCTTT
.,TRBJ1-3,TRBV19,.,CASMGTLSGNTIYF,TGTGCCAGTATGGGGACTCTTTCTGGAAACACCATATATTTT
.,TRBJ2-7,TRBV30,TRBD2,CAWSGGGAYEQYF,TGTGCCTGGAGTGGCGGGGGGGCCTACGAGCAGTACTTC
.,TRBJ2-3,TRBV19,TRBD2,CASSNLGGSPVNTDTQYF,TGTGCCAGTAGTAATCTGGGAGGGTCCCCCGTGAACACAGATACGCAGTATTTT
.,TRBJ1-2,TRBV14,.,CASSQDFGYGYTF,TGTGCCAGCAGCCAAGATTTCGGCTATGGCTACACCTTC
.,TRBJ1-2,TRBV7-2,TRBD1,CASSPGQGNYGYTF,TGTGCCAGCAGCCCGGGACAGGGGAACTATGGCTACACCTTC
once,TRBJ2-3,TRBV7-3,.,CASSLRRSSTDTQYF,TGTGCCAGCAGCTTAAGGAGATCTAGCACAGATACGCAGTATTTT
.,TRBJ2-3,TRBV18,TRBD1,CASSPRQGNTDTQYF,TGTGCCAGCTCACCACGACAGGGGAACACAGATACGCAGTATTTT
.,TRBJ2-7,TRBV6-2/TRBV6-3,TRBD1,CASSHGTGGSDEQYF,TGTGCCAGCAGCCATGGGACAGGGGGCAGCGACGAGCAGTACTTC
.,TRBJ1-1,TRBV7-9,TRBD1,CASSGQGGYTEAFF,TGTGCCAGCAGCGGACAGGGGGGATACACTGAAGCTTTCTTT
.,TRBJ2-5,TRBV9,.,CASSPIIDLETQYF,TGTGCCAGCTCCCCAATAATAGACTTGGAGACCCAGTACTTC